These 4 T cell receptor beta chains came from one sample sequenced in a study of blood T cell repertoires in COVID-19. Generated by immunoSEQ multiplex PCR, the TCRdb table keeps only in-frame clones and is missing some. The table records 310,000 or so clones, around 87% of them present only once. Sequenced material: peripheral blood. The receptors come from a woman aged 25 to 45 who had recovered from COVID-19.

The V gene is TRBV28, the J gene TRBJ2-5; perhaps TRBD1 as D (6 bases). Germline V gene sequence: CDR1 MDHEN, CDR2 SYDVKM. The ends were cut back, 6 bases at V and 4 bases at J, with 18 bases in the middle. CDR3 length: 15 amino acids. CDR3 loop: CASSLKTGSRETQYF. As DNA, the CDR3 is TGTGCCAGCAGCCTAAAGACAGGTTCGCGAGAGACCCAGTACTTC.

V gene TRBV14 combines with J gene TRBJ2-2; D is unclear. The CDR3 totals 14 residues. V lost 4 bases and J lost 4, with 10 bases in between. CDR1 and CDR2 from the germline V gene are SGHDN and FVKESK. As DNA, the CDR3 is TGTGCCAGCAGCCCGCCTGGCCCCACCGGGGAGCTGTTTTTT. Its translation: CASSPPGPTGELFF. The full variable domain, its missing parts supplied by reference TRBV14 and TRBJ2-2, is EAGVTQFPSHSVIEKGQTVTLRCDPISGHDNLYWYRRVMGKEIKFLLHFVKESKQDESGMPNNRFLAERTGGTYSTLKVQPAELEDSGVYFCASSPPGPTGELFFGEGSRLTVL.

The chain employs TRBV3-1 (or the pseudogene TRBV3-2) and TRBJ2-2, with 11 nucleotides matching TRBD2. This CDR3 region has 14 residues. The germline CDR1 and CDR2 sequences are LGHDT and YNNKEL (reference sequence). V was pared by 8 bases and J by 3 bases, with 2 bases of the junction left unmatched. CDR3 loop: CASDSGGDTGELFF. The CDR3, as DNA: TGTGCCAGCGATAGCGGGGGGGACACCGGGGAGCTGTTTTTT.

The CDR3 DNA follows: TGTGCCGCACACCCCGGAGATGGCACTGAAGCTTTCTTT. This translates into CAAHPGDGTEAFF. This chain connects TRBV6-5 to TRBJ1-1; D uncertain. Per germline, CDR1 MNHEY and CDR2 SVGAGI. The V end lost 11 bases, the J end lost 4 bases, and 17 bases lay between the germline ends. This CDR3 region has 13 residues.